Listed below are T cell receptor beta chains from one sample, sequenced in a study of blood T cell repertoires in COVID-19. This table comes from immunoSEQ multiplex PCR, and its TCRdb copy is limited to in-frame clones, with some not included. Here the sample spans about 61,000 clones, roughly 88% being singletons. Sequences were obtained from peripheral blood. The origin of the receptors is a woman of 80 years or more with active COVID-19. Both conserved end residues are part of each CDR3.

j_call v_call cdr3_aa
TRBJ1-1 TRBV28 CASSNSLEAFF
TRBJ1-2 TRBV5-6 CASSPLRSYGYTF
TRBJ1-2 TRBV5-6 CASSLGPANYGYTF
TRBJ1-1 TRBV28 CASPPPRGKMDTEAFF
TRBJ1-5 TRBV6-2/TRBV6-3 CASSRSGDKPQHF
TRBJ2-1 TRBV11-2 CASSRTGIYNEQFF
TRBJ1-4 TRBV4-2 CASSQRGGANEKLFF
TRBJ2-7 TRBV7-8 CASSLGPTGTVSYEQYF
TRBJ1-6 TRBV28 CASSFPDPTGSPLHF
TRBJ1-5 TRBV4-1 CASSQGPGFYQPQHF
TRBJ1-2 TRBV7-8 CASSLVRGNGYTF
TRBJ2-2 TRBV19 CASSTQGASSGNTGELFF
TRBJ2-1 TRBV18 CASSQTYNEQFF
TRBJ1-2 TRBV3-1/TRBV3-2 CASSAYNYGYTF
TRBJ2-5 TRBV12-3/TRBV12-4 CATSTSGRETQYF
TRBJ2-1 TRBV10-3 CAIRGLAGGLPSYNEQFF
TRBJ2-1 TRBV6-1 CASSEAQWDKQFF
TRBJ1-5 TRBV28 CASRIQLNQPQHF
TRBJ2-3 TRBV7-3 CASSIGLAYTDTQYF
TRBJ2-2 TRBV6-5 CATSTAGDNTGELFF
TRBJ1-1 TRBV7-2 CASSSTENTEAFF
TRBJ1-5 TRBV7-8 CASSSGTGGAIYSNQPQHF
TRBJ2-6 TRBV5-4 CASSLGSSGANVLTF
TRBJ2-7 TRBV20-1 CSASGGDPGFYEQYF
TRBJ1-1 TRBV19 CASNRTPNTEAFF
TRBJ1-6 TRBV7-9 CASSSGHGNSPLHF
TRBJ1-5 TRBV28 CASSFRGVYRNQPQHF
TRBJ2-3 TRBV29-1 CSVEWGGTDTQYF
TRBJ2-7 TRBV7-9 CASSLAWTGASYEQYF
TRBJ2-7 TRBV6-5 CASSQDRASYEQYF
TRBJ1-1 TRBV5-4 CASSSAGQGNTEAFF
TRBJ2-5 TRBV9 CASSVGGASGASGTQYF
TRBJ2-5 TRBV7-2 CASSLGRGQGGTQYF
TRBJ2-1 TRBV5-4 CASSLGDRLYNEQFF
TRBJ2-1 TRBV4-1 CASSQASGGASSYNEQFF
TRBJ2-3 TRBV4-1 CASSPRDRGGTDTQYF
TRBJ1-4 TRBV27 CASSLGGTNEKLFF
TRBJ2-3 TRBV19 CATSPAGGADTQYF
TRBJ2-2 TRBV11-3 CASSLVGGLNTGELFF
TRBJ2-3 TRBV24-1 CATSDTRSLGGLTQYF
TRBJ2-6 TRBV9 CASSVDQGGGAGANVLTF
TRBJ2-7 TRBV18 CASSPQAGGSSYEQYF
TRBJ2-7 TRBV5-4 CASSSSRSYEQYF
TRBJ1-2 TRBV7-2 CASSYKGTGGGRGYTF
TRBJ2-7 TRBV4-2 CASSQDPGANYEQYF
TRBJ2-3 TRBV9 CASSVAGQGLDTQYF
TRBJ1-2 TRBV6-5 CASSYRGFGYTF
TRBJ1-2 TRBV19 CASSVQQGWGYTF
TRBJ1-5 TRBV12-5 CASDRRGQGRYSNQPQHF
TRBJ2-7 TRBV6-5 CASRLGQGASDEQYF
TRBJ2-5 TRBV7-3 CASSFGTSPLHETQYF
TRBJ2-3 TRBV5-1 CASSLTSGGAGTQYF
TRBJ2-5 TRBV7-8 CASSFYKRGGGETQYF
TRBJ1-2 TRBV3-1/TRBV3-2 CASSQLTGEDGYTF
TRBJ1-4 TRBV4-2 CASSPAGQGAQLFF
TRBJ2-1 TRBV5-8 CASSLEPNEQFF
TRBJ2-5 TRBV9 CASSVGQGEGETQYF